A few counts support the clone carrying this TCR beta chain. This CDR3 has 10 residues. Germline V gene data show CDR1 as DFQATT and CDR2 as SNEGSKA (reference sequence). V was cut by 7 bases and J by 10 bases, with 11 bases left in between. Using unique molecular identifiers, the investigators prepared the TCRbeta library. MiXCR was run by TCRdb on the PCR reads, yielding one entry per CDR3 protein. The table includes some 500,000 distinct CDR3 sequences, approximately 20% detected once. This entry comes from a study of T-cell reconstitution after alpha-beta-depleted transplantation in children. The TCR originated in a human donor who donated a stem cell graft to a child with acute lymphoblastic leukemia. This chain connects TRBV20-1 to TRBJ2-1, with D unresolved. The sample in question was PBMCs from the stem cell graft donor, obtained from the stem cell graft. The CDR3 protein is CSVLKVEQFF. The CDR3 DNA follows: TGCAGTGTCCTTAAGGTGGAGCAGTTCTTC.